The T cell receptor beta chain described here comes from a study of beta chain features in type 1 diabetes. Whole-study results and caveats: Fewer junction insertions and more nucleotide deletions appeared in type 1 diabetes patients. These data did not resolve whether HLA type affects TCRB rearrangement.

Trimming cost V 4 bases and J 4 bases; bases outside gene matches: 3. The CDR3 is 14 residues long. Germline V gives CDR1 SNHLY, CDR2 FYNNEI. What was sequenced were expressed TCRB transcripts, since all of the isolated RNA had been reverse transcribed. Naive, central memory and regulatory T cell samples produced a mean of approximately 3.5 million reads. The assay was immunoSEQ multiplex PCR, and TCRdb's table has in-frame clones only and misses some. This sample has about 620,000 clones, with roughly a sixth found just once. As concerns this clone: The antigen remains undetermined.

This TCR derives from a man aged 18 to 29 in good health. V usage is TRBV2 and J usage is TRBJ1-4, with 7 bases matching TRBD1. Sequencing used naive CD4+ T cells from blood. The CDR3 loop is CASSGQGRNEKLFF. The CDR3 DNA is TGTGCCAGCAGTGGACAGGGCCGTAATGAAAAACTGTTTTTT.